This note documents a single TCR beta chain sequence. Its antigen is still unknown. Possible read error: a much larger clone is one base away. The source of the sample is a study of neurological immune-mediated disorders. Findings and caveats of the study: HTLV-1-associated myelopathy led in TCR clonal expansion, while multiple sclerosis ranked lowest, below healthy controls.

As for time point: longitudinal time-point 1 (baseline). Unsorted libraries were generated from 2 million PBMCs held at -80 degrees C. 5'RACE employing 10-nucleotide random UMIs yielded the cDNA. Over 160 million TCR-beta sequences, together covering 15-18 subjects, were produced by every individual sequencing run that was carried out. One entry per CDR3 protein, called by TCRdb with MiXCR from the 5' RACE reads. The table lists tens of thousands of distinct CDR3 sequences, approximately 14% of them singletons. CDR1 is WNHNN, CDR2 SYGVQD, per germline (reference sequence). CDR3 length: 15 amino acids. Losses at the gene ends were 5 bases for V and 7 bases for J; bases not matched to a gene: 9.

This chain connects TRBV10-1 to TRBJ1-5; TRBD1 aligns across 9 bases. This TCR derives from a female donor with HTLV-1-associated myelopathy (HAM/TSP). The sequencing input was PBMCs. The chain's CDR3 is CASSFGTGLRQPQHF. CDR3 sequence (DNA): TGCGCCAGCAGTTTCGGGACAGGGTTACGGCAGCCCCAGCATTTT.